Here is one TCR beta chain with its context. Germline CDR1 and CDR2: DFQATT and SNEGSKA (reference sequence). With 6 bases removed from V and 1 base from J, the gap between germline ends came to 9 bases. The length of the CDR3 is 12 residues. These data belong to a study of CD8 T cells in Susac syndrome. CD8+ and CD4+ T cells from blood underwent TCR beta sequencing. The patients who served as multiple sclerosis controls were treatment-naive and had stable or active relapsing-remitting disease that fulfilled the revised McDonald criteria. RNA in amounts of roughly 0.45 to 1 ug was reverse transcribed with random hexamers. TCRdb re-called the immunoSEQ multiplex PCR reads with MiXCR, one entry per CDR3 protein. The data hold 150,000 to 200,000 distinct CDR3 sequences, with nearly 95% observed a single time.

The sequence was collected from a human donor with multiple sclerosis. V and J are TRBV20-1 and TRBJ1-1; D is unresolved. The sample was CD4+ T cells from PBMCs. CDR3 coding DNA: TGCAGTGCCTCCGGTTGGAACACTGAAGCTTTCTTT. Its protein is CSASGWNTEAFF.